The T cell receptor beta chain under discussion was sequenced for a study of CD8+ T cells in alopecia areata. Findings of the study overall: Among the cells sequenced in scalp samples are also the resident alphabeta T cells of normal skin. For lesional scalp, especially alopecia totalis/universalis, clonality was higher than in normal scalp.

Reverse transcription of extracted RNA yielded cDNA, which provided the sequencing template. Sequencing used immunoSEQ multiplex PCR; TCRdb keeps in-frame clones, though not all of them. Among 50,000 to 80,000 clones listed, about 40% were seen once. Note on this clone: Its antigen is still unknown.

Alopecia areata patients gave lesional scalp punch biopsies and peripheral blood samples. Germline V gives CDR1 MNHEY, CDR2 SVGAGI. The V end was cut by 6 bases, the J end by 0 bases, with 12 bases between. The length of the CDR3 is 15 residues. Specimen: NKG2D-low CD8+ T cells sorted from blood. This rearrangement joins TRBV6-5 to TRBJ2-1, with D unresolved. The clonotype was recovered from a human donor with alopecia areata. CDR3 bases: TGTGCCAGCAGGGCGGACCTAAGCTCCTACAATGAGCAGTTCTTC. Its protein is CASRADLSSYNEQFF.